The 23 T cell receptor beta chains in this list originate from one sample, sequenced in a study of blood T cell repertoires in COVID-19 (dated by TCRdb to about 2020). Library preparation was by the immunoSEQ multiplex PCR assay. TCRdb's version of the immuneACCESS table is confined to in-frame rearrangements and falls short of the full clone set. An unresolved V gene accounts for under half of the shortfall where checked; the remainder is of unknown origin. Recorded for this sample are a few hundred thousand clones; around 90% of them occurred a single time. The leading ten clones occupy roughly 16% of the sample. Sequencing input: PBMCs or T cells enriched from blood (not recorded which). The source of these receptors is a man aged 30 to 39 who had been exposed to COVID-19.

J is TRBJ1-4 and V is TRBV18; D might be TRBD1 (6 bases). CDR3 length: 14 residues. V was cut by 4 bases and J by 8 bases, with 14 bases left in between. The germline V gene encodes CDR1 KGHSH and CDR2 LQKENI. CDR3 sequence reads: CASSLYRVNEKLFF. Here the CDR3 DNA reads TGTGCCAGCTCACTATACAGGGTAAACGAAAAACTGTTTTTT. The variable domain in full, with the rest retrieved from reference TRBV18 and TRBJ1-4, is NAGVMQNPRHLVRRRGQEARLRCSPMKGHSHVYWYRQLPEEGLKFMVYLQKENIIDESGMPKERFSAEFPKEGPSILRIQQVVRGDSAAYFCASSLYRVNEKLFFGSGTQLSVL.

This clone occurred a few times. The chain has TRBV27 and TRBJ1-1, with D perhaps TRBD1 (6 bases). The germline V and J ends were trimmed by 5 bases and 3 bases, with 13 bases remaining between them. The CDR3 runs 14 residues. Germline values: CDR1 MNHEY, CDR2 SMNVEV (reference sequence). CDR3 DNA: TGTGCCAGCAGTCTCTACAGGGACCACACTGAAGCTTTCTTT. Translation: CASSLYRDHTEAFF.

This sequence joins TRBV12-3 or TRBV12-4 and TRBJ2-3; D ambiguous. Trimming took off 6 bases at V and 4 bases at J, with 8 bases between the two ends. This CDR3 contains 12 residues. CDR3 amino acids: CASSPVPDTQYF. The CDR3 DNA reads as TGTGCCAGCAGCCCCGTTCCAGATACGCAGTATTTT.

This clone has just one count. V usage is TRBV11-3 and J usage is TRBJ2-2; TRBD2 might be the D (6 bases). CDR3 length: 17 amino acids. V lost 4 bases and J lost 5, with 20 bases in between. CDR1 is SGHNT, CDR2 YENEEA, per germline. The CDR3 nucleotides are TGTGCCAGCAGCTCCTTTTGGGGAGGTTCTGAAACCGGGGAGCTGTTTTTT. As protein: CASSSFWGGSETGELFF.

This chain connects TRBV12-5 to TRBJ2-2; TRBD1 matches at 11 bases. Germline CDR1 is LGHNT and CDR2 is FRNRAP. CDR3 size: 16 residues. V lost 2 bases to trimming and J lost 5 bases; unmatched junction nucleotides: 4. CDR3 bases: TGTGCTAGTGGTTTGACAGGGACAGGGGGTACCGGGGAGCTGTTTTTT. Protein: CASGLTGTGGTGELFF.

The CDR3, as DNA: TGCGCCAGCAGCTTGGCCGGCGATCCTCGGGCAGATACGCAGTATTTT. Amino acid sequence: CASSLAGDPRADTQYF. The J gene is TRBJ2-3, the V gene TRBV5-1; no clear D gene. The CDR3 has 16 residues. Looked up from germline, CDR1 is SGHRS and CDR2 is YFSETQ. Trimming shortened V by 0 bases and J by 4 bases, and 15 bases separated the two germline ends.

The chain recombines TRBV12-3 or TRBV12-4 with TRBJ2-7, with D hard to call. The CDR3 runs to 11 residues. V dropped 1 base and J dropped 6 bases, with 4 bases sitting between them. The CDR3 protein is CASSLGLEQYF. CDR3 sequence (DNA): TGTGCCAGCAGTTTAGGGCTCGAGCAGTACTTC.

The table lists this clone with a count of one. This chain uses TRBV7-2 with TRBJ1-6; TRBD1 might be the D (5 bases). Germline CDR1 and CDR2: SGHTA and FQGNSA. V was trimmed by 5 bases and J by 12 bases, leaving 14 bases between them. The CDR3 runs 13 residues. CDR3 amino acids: CASSGGADIPLHF. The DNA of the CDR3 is TGTGCCAGCAGCGGCGGGGCTGATATACCCCTCCACTTT.

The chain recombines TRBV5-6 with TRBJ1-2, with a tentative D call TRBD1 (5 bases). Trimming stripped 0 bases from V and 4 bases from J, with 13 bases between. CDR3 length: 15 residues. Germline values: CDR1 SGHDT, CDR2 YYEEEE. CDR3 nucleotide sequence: TGTGCCAGCAGCTTGGGACCAGGGTTGGGCTATGGCTACACCTTC. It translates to CASSLGPGLGYGYTF.

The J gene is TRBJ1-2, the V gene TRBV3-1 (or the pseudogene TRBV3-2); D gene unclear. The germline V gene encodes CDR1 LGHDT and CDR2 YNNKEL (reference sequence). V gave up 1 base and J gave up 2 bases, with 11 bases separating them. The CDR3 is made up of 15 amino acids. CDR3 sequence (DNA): TGTGCCAGCAGCCAAGCAGGTGGGCAGAACTATGGCTACACCTTC. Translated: CASSQAGGQNYGYTF.

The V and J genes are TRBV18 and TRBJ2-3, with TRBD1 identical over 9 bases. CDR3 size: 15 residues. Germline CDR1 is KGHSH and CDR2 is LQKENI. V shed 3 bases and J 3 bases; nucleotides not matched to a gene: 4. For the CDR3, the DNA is TGTGCCAGCTCACCTGGGACAGGGATGACAGATACGCAGTATTTT. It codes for CASSPGTGMTDTQYF.

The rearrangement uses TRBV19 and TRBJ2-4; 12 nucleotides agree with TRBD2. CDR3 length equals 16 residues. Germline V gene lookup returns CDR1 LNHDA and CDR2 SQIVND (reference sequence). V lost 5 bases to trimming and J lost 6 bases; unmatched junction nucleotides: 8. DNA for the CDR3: TGTGCCAGTAGTCCGGGACTAGCGGGCGGGGTAAACATTCAGTACTTC. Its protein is CASSPGLAGGVNIQYF. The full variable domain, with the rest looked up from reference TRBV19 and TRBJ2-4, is DGGITQSPKYLFRKEGQNVTLSCEQNLNHDAMYWYRQDPGQGLRLIYYSQIVNDFQKGDIAEGYSVSREKKESFPLTVTSAQKNPTAFYLCASSPGLAGGVNIQYFGAGTRLSVL.

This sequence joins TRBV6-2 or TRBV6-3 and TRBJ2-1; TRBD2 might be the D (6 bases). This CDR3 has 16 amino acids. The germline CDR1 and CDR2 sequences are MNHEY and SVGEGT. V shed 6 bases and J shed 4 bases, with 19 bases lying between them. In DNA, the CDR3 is TGTGCCAGCAGCTCCCTGGCCGGGACTCCTTACAATGAGCAGTTCTTC. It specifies CASSSLAGTPYNEQFF.

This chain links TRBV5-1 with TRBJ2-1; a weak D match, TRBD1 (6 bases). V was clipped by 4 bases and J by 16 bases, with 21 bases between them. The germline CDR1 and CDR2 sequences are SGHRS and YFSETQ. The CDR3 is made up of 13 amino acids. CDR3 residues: CASSLSGTRNLFF. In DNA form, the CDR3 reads TGCGCCAGCAGCCTCTCCGGGACAAGAAATCTCTTCTTC.

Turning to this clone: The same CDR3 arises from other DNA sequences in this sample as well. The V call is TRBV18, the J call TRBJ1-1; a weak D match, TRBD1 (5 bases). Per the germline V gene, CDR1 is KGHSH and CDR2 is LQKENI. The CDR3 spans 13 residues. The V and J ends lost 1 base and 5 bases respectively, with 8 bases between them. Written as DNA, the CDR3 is TGTGCCAGCTCACCACGGGGGGGGACTGAAGCTTTCTTT. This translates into CASSPRGGTEAFF. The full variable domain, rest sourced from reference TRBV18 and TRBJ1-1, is NAGVMQNPRHLVRRRGQEARLRCSPMKGHSHVYWYRQLPEEGLKFMVYLQKENIIDESGMPKERFSAEFPKEGPSILRIQQVVRGDSAAYFCASSPRGGTEAFFGQGTRLTVV.

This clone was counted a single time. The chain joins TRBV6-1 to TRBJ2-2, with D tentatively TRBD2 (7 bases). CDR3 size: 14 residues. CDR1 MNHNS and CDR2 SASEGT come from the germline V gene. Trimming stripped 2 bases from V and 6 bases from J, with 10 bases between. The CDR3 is CASSESGGPGELFF. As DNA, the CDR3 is TGTGCCAGCAGTGAATCGGGGGGCCCCGGGGAGCTGTTTTTT.

The chain's CDR3 is CASSLGGHEAFF. CDR3 nucleotides: TGTGCCAGCAGCCTCGGAGGTCATGAAGCTTTCTTT. The rearrangement uses TRBV9 and TRBJ1-1; no clear D. Trimming pared 4 bases from V and 7 bases from J, leaving 11 bases between. CDR1 and CDR2 from the germline V gene are SGDLS and YYNGEE. CDR3 size: 12 residues.

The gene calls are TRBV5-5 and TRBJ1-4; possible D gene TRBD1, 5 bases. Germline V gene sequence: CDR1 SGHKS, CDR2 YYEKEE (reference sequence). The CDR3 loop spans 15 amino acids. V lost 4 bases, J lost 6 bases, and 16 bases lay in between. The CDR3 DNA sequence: TGTGCCAGCAGCGGGGGGGACGCTCTCCATGAAAAACTGTTTTTT. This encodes CASSGGDALHEKLFF. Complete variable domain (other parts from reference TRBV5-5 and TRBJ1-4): DAGVTQSPTHLIKTRGQQVTLRCSPISGHKSVSWYQQVLGQGPQFIFQYYEKEERGRGNFPDRFSARQFPNYSSELNVNALLLGDSALYLCASSGGDALHEKLFFGSGTQLSVL.

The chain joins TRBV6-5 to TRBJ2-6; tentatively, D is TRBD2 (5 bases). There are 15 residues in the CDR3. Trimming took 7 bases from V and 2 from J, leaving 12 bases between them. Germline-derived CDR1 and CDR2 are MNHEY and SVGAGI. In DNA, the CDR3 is TGTGCCAGCAAACGGACTGGGACTGGGGCCAACGTCCTGACTTTC. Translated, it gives CASKRTGTGANVLTF.

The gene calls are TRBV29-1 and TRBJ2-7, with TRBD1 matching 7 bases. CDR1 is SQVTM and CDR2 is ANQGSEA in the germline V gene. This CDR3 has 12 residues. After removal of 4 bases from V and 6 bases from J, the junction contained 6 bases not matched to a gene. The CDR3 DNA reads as TGCAGCGTTGTCCATACAGGGGTCGAGCAGTACTTC. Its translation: CSVVHTGVEQYF.

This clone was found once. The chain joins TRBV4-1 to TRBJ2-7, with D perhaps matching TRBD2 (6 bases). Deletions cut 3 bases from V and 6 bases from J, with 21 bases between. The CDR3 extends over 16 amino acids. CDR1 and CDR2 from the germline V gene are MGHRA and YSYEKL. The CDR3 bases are TGCGCCAGCAGCCACGAAAAGGGAGGAATATCCGGCGAGCAGTACTTC. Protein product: CASSHEKGGISGEQYF.

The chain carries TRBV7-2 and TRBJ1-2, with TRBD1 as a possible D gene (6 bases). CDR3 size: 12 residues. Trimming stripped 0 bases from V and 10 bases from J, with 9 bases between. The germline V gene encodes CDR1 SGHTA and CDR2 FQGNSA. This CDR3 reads CASSLATGIYTF. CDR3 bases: TGTGCCAGCAGCTTAGCGACAGGAATCTACACCTTC.

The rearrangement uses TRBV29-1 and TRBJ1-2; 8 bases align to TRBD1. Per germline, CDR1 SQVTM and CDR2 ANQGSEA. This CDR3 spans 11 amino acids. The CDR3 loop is CAGQVNYGYTF. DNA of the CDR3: TGCGCGGGACAGGTTAACTATGGCTACACCTTC.